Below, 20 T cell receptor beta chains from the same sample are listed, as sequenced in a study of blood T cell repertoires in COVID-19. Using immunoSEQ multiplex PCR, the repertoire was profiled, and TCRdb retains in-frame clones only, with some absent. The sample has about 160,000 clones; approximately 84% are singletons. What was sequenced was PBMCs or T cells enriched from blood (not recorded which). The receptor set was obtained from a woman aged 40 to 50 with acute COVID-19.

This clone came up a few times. The CDR3 loop is CASSLSKTVTYNSPLHF. Here the CDR3 DNA reads TGTGCCAGCAGTCTGAGTAAGACAGTTACCTATAATTCACCCCTCCACTTT. This chain links TRBV6-6 with TRBJ1-6; D possibly corresponds to TRBD1 (5 bases). The length of the CDR3 is 17 residues. V lost 5 bases to trimming and J lost 2 bases, with 16 bases between them. The V gene's germline CDR1 is MNHNY and CDR2 SVGAGI (reference sequence).

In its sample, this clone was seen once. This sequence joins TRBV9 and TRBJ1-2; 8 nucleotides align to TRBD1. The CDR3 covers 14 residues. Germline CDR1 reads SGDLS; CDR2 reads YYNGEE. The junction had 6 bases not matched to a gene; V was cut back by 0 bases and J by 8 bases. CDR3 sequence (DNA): TGTGCCAGCAGCGTAGCGGCGGACAGGGACGGCTACACCTTC. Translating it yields CASSVAADRDGYTF.

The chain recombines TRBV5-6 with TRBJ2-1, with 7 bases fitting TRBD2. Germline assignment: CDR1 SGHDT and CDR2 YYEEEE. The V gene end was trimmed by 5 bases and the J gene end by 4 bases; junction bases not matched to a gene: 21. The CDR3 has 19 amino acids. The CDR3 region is CASRPDRVTSGMLYNEQFF. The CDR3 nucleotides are TGTGCCAGCAGACCGGACCGGGTGACAAGCGGGATGCTATACAATGAGCAGTTCTTC.

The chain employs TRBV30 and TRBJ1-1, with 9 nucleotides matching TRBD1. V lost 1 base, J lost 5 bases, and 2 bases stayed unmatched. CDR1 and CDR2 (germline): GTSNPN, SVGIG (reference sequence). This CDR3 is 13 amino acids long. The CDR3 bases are TGTGCCTGGAGTGACAGGGGGCAGACTGAAGCTTTCTTT. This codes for CAWSDRGQTEAFF. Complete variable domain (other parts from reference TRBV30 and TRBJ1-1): SQTIHQWPATLVQPVGSPLSLECTVEGTSNPNLYWYRQAAGRGLQLLFYSVGIGQISSEVPQNLSASRPQDRQFILSSKKLLLSDSGFYLCAWSDRGQTEAFFGQGTRLTVV.

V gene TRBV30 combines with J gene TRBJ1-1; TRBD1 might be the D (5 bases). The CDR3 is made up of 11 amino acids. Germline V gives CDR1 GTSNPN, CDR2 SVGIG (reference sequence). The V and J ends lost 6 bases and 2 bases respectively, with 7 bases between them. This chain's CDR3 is CACQGNTEAFF. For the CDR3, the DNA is TGTGCCTGTCAGGGTAACACTGAAGCTTTCTTT.

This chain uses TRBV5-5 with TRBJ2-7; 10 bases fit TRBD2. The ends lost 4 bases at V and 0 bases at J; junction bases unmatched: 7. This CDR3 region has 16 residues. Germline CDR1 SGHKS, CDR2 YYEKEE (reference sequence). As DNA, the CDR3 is TGTGCCAGCAGCCGGGCCCCTAGCGGGAGCTCCTACGAGCAGTACTTC. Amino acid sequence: CASSRAPSGSSYEQYF.

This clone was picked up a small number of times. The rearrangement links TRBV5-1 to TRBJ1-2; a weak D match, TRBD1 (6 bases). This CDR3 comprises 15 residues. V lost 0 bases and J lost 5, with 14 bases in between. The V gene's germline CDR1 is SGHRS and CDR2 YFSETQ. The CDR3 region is CASSLGVGQGYGYTF. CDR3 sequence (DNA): TGCGCCAGCAGCTTGGGCGTCGGTCAGGGGTATGGCTACACCTTC.

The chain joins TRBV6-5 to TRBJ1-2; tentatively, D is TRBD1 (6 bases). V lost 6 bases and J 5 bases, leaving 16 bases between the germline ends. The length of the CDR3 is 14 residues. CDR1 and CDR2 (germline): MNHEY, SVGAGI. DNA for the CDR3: TGTGCCAGCAGCCCGGGGAGTACAGGGTATGGCTACACCTTC. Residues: CASSPGSTGYGYTF.

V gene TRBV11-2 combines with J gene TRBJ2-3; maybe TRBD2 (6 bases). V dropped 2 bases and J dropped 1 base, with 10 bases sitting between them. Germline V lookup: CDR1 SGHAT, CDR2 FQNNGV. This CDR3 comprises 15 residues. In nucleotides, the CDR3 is TGTGCCAGCAGCTTACTCCCTAGCGGCACAGATACGCAGTATTTT. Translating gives CASSLLPSGTDTQYF.

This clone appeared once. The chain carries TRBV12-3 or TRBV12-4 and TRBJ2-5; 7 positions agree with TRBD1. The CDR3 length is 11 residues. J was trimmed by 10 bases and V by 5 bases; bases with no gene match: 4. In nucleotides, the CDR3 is TGTGCCAGCAGTCGACCAGGGGGCCAGTACTTC. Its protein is CASSRPGGQYF.

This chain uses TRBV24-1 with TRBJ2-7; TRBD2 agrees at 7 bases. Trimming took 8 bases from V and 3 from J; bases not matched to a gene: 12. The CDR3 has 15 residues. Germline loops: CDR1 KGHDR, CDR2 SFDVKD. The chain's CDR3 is CATKVRSGPFYEQYF. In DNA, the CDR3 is TGTGCCACCAAGGTGCGTAGCGGGCCTTTCTACGAGCAGTACTTC.

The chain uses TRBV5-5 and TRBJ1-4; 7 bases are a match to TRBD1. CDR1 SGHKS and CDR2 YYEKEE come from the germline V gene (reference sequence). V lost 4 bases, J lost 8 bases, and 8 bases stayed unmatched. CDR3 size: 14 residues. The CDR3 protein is CASSTGTATEKLFF. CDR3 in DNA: TGTGCCAGCAGCACCGGGACAGCAACCGAAAAACTGTTTTTT.

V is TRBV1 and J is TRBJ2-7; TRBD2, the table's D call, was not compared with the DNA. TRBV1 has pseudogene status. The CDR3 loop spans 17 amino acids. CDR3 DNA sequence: TGCACCAGCAGCCAAGAGGTTCTAGCGGGAGATTCCTACGAGCAGTACGTC. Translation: CTSSQEVLAGDSYEQYV.

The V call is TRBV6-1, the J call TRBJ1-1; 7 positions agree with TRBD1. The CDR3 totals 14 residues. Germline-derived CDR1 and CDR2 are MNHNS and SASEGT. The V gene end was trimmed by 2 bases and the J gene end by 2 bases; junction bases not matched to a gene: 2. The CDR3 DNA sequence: TGTGCCAGCAGTGAAAGGGGGCAAAACACTGAAGCTTTCTTT. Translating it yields CASSERGQNTEAFF.

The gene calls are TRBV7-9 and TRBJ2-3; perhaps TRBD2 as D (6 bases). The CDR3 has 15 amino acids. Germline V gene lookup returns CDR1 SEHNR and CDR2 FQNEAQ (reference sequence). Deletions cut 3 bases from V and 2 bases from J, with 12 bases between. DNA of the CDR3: TGTGCCAGCAGCTTTTCGGCGGGACCCACAGATACGCAGTATTTT. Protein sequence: CASSFSAGPTDTQYF.

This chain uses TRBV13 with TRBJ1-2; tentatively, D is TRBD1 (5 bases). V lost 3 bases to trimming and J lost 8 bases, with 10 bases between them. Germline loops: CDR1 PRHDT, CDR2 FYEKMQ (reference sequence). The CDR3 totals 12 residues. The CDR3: CASSFRVRGYTF. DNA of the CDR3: TGTGCCAGCAGCTTCAGGGTGCGGGGCTACACCTTC. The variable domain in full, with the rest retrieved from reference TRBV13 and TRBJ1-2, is AAGVIQSPRHLIKEKRETATLKCYPIPRHDTVYWYQQGPGQDPQFLISFYEKMQSDKGSIPDRFSAQQFSDYHSELNMSSLELGDSALYFCASSFRVRGYTFGSGTRLTVV.

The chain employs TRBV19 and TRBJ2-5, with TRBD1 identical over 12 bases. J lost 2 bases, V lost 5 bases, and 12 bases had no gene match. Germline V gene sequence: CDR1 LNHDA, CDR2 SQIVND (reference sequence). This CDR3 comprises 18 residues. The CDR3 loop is CASSPTAGTGGPQETQYF. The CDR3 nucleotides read TGTGCCAGTAGTCCAACCGCCGGGACAGGGGGCCCTCAAGAGACCCAGTACTTC.

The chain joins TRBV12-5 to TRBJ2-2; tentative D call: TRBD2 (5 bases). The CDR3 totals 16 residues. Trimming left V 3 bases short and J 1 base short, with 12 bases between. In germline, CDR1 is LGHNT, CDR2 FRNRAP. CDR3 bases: TGTGCTAGTGGTTTCCCCCCCCGGGAGAACACCGGGGAGCTGTTTTTT. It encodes CASGFPPRENTGELFF.

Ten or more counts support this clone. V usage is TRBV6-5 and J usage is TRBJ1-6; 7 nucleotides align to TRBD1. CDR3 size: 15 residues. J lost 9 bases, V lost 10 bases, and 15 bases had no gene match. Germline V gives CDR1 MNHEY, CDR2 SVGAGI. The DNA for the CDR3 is TGTGCCACCTCAAATTCCGGGACAGCCCCTTCACCCCTCCACTTT. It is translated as CATSNSGTAPSPLHF.

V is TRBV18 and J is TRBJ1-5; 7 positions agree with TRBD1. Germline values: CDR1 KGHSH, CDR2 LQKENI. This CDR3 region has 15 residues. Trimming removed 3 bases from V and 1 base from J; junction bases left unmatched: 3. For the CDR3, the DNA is TGTGCCAGCTCACCGACAGGGTTGAGCAATCAGCCCCAGCATTTT. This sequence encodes CASSPTGLSNQPQHF.